This T cell receptor (beta chain) was sequenced during a study of T-cell memory formation after mild COVID-19. Study results and limitations: A second wave of clones peaked on day 37, and their SARS-CoV-2 specificity went unconfirmed. For contracting clones, CD4+ ones sat mainly in CM and EM, CD8+ in EMRA.

5'RACE with constant-segment primers built TCRalpha and TCRbeta cDNA libraries with UMIs. TCRdb called the 5' RACE reads again in MiXCR, with one record for every CDR3 protein. There are approximately 260,000 distinct CDR3 sequences in the sample; around 17% occur only once, and around 3.8% lies in the top ten. This clonotype was counted at least ten times. Its antigen is undetermined. This CDR3 is 15 amino acids long. V was clipped by 6 bases and J by 8 bases; unmatched bases: 13. The germline V gene has CDR1 ENHRY and CDR2 SYGVKD. Sequenced sample: PBMCs or a T cell subset sorted from them (not recorded which). This chain uses TRBV10-3 with TRBJ2-1; 7 positions agree with TRBD2. The receptor's source is a young man who had mild COVID-19 (a few samples of this study predate the infection). Cell type and time point are not known. CDR3: CAISPGGAGGDEQFF. In nucleotides, the CDR3 is TGTGCCATCAGCCCGGGGGGAGCGGGTGGGGATGAGCAGTTCTTC.